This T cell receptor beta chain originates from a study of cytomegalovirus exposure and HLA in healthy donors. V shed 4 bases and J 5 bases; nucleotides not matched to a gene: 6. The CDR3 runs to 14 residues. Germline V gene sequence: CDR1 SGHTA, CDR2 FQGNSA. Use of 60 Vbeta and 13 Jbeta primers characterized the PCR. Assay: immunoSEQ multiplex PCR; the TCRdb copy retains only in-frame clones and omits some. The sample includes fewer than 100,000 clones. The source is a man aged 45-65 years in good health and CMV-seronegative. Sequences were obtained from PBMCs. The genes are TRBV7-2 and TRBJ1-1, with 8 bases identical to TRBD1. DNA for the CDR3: TGTGCCAGCAGCTCTTGGACAGGGAGGACTGAAGCTTTCTTT. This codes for CASSSWTGRTEAFF.